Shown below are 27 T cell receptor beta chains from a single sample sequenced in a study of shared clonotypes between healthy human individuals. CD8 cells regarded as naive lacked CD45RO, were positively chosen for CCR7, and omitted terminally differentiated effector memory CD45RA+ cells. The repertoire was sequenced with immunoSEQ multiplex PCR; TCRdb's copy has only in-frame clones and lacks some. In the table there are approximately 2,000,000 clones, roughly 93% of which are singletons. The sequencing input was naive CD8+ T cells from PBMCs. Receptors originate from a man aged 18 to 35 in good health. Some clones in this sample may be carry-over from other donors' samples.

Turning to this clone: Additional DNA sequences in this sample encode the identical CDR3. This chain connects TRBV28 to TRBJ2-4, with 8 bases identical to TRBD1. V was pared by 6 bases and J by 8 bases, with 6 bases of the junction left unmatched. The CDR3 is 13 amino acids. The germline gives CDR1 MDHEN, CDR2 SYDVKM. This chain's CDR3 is CASRPGQEDIQYF. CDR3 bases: TGTGCCAGCAGACCGGGACAGGAGGACATTCAGTACTTC.

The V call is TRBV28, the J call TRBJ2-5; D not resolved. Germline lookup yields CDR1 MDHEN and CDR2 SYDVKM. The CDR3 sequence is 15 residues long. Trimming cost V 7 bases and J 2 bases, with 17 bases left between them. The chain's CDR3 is CASTGTTVIQETQYF. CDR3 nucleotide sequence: TGTGCCAGCACCGGAACGACGGTGATTCAAGAGACCCAGTACTTC.

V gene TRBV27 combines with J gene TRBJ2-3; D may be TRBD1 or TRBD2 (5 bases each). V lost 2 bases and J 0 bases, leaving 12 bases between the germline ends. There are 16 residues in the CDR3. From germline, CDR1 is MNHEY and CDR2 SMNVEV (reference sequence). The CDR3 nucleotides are TGTGCCAGCAGTTTAGTTCCGGGACCTAGCACAGATACGCAGTATTTT. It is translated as CASSLVPGPSTDTQYF.

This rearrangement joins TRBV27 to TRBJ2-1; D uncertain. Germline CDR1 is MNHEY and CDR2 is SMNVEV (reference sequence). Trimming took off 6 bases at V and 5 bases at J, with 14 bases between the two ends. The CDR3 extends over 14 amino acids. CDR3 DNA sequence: TGTGCCAGCAGCTTAGTCGGGTTCAACAATGAGCAGTTCTTC. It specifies CASSLVGFNNEQFF.

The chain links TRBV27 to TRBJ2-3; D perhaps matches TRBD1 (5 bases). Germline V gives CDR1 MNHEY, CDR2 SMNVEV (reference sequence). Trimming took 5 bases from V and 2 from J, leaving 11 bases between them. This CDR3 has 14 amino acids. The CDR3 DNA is TGTGCCAGCAGTCACCTCAGGGACACAGATACGCAGTATTTT. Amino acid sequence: CASSHLRDTDTQYF.

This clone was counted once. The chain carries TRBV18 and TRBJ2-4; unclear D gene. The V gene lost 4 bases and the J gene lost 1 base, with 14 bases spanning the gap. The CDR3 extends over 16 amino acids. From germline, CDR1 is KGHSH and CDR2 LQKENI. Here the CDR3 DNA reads TGTGCCAGCTCACAAGATCTGGGGTCGGCCAAAAACATTCAGTACTTC. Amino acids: CASSQDLGSAKNIQYF.

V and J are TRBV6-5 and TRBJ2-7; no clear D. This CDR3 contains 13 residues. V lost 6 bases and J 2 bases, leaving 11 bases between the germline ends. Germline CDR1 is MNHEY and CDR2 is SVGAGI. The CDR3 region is CASSHDLTYEQYF. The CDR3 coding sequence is TGTGCCAGCAGCCACGACTTGACCTACGAGCAGTACTTC.

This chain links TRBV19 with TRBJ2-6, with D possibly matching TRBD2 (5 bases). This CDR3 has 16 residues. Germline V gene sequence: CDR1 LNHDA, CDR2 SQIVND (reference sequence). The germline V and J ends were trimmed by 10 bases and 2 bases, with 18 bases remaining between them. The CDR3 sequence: CATLAGELTGANVLTF. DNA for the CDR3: TGTGCCACCCTAGCTGGGGAGCTCACTGGGGCCAACGTCCTGACTTTC.

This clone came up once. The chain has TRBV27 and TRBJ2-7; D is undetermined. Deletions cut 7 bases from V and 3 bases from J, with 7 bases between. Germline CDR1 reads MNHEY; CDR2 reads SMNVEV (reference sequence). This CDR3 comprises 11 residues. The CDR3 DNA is TGTGCCAGCATGGCTAACTACGAGCAGTACTTC. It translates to CASMANYEQYF.

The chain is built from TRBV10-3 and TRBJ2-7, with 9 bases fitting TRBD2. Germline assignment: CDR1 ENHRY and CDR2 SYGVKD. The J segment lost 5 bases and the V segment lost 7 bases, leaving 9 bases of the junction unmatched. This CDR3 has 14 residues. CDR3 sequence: CAIKGASGTDEQYF. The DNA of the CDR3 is TGTGCCATCAAGGGTGCTAGCGGGACAGACGAGCAGTACTTC.

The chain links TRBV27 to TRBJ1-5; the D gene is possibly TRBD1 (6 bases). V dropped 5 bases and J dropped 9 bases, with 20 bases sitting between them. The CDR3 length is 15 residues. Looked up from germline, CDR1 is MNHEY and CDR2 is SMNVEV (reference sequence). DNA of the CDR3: TGTGCCAGCAGTAATTTGGGACACCAAGAGGGGCCCCAGCATTTT. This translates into CASSNLGHQEGPQHF.

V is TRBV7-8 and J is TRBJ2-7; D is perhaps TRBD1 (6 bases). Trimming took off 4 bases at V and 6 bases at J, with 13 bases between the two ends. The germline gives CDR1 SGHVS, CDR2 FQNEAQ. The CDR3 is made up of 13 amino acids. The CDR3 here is CASSWGQSTEQYF. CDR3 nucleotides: TGTGCCAGCAGCTGGGGGCAGTCGACCGAGCAGTACTTC.

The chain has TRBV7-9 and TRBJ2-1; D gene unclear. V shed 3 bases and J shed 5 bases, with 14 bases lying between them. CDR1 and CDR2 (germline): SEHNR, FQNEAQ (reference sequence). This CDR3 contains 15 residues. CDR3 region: CASSFPLLPDNEQFF. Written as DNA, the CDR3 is TGTGCCAGCAGCTTTCCTCTCCTACCGGACAATGAGCAGTTCTTC.

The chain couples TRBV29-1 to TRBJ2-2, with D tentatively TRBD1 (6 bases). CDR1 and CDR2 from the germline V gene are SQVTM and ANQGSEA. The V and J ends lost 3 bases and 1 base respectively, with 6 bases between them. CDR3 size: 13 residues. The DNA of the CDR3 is TGCAGCGTTGAGGGACAGAACACCGGGGAGCTGTTTTTT. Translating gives CSVEGQNTGELFF.

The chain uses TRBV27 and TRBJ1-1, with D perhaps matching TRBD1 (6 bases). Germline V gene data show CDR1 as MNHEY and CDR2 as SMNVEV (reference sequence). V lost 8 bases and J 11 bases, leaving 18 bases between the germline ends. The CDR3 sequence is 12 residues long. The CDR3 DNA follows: TGTGCCAGCGGAAATTTGGGACAAACGGCTTTCTTT. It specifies CASGNLGQTAFF.

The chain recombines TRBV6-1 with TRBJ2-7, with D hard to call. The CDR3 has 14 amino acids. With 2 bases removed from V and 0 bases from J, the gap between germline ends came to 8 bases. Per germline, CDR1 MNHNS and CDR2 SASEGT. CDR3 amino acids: CASSERHNSYEQYF. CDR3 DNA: TGTGCCAGCAGTGAAAGACATAACTCCTACGAGCAGTACTTC.

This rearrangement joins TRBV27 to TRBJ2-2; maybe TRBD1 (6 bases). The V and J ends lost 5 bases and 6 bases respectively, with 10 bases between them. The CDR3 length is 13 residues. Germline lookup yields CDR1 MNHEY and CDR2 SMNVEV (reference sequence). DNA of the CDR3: TGTGCCAGCAGTCCAGGGGTGCCCGGGGAGCTGTTTTTT. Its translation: CASSPGVPGELFF.

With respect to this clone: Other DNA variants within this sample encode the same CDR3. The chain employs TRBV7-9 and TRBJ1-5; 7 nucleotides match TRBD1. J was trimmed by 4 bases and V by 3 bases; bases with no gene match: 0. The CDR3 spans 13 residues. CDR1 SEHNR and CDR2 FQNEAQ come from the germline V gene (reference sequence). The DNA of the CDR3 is TGTGCCAGCAGCTTGGACAGGAATCAGCCCCAGCATTTT. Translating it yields CASSLDRNQPQHF.

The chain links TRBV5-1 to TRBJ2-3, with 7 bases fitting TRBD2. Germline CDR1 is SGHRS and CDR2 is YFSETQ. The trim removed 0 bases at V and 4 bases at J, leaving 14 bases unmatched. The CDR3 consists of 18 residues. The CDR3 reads CASSLGHGVGGPPDTQYF. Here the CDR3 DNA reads TGCGCCAGCAGCTTGGGACACGGGGTGGGAGGGCCGCCAGATACGCAGTATTTT.

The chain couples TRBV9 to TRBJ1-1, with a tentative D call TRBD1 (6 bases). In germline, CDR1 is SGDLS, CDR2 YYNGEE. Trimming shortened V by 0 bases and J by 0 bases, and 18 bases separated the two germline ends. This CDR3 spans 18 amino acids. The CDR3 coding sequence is TGTGCCAGCAGCGTAGAAGGGGGGCGCCCCCAATTGAACACTGAAGCTTTCTTT. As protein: CASSVEGGRPQLNTEAFF.

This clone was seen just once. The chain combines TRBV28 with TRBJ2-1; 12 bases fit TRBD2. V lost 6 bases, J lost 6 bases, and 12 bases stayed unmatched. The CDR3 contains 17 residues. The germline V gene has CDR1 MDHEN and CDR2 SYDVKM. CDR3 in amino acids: CASREDPGLAGPNEQFF. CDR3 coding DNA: TGTGCCAGCAGAGAAGACCCGGGACTAGCGGGCCCCAATGAGCAGTTCTTC.

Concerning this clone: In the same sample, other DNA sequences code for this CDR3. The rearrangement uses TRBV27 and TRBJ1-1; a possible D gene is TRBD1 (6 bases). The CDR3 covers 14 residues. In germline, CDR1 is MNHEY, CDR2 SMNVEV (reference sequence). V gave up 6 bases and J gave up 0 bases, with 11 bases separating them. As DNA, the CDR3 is TGTGCCAGCAGCTTAACAGGGATGAACACTGAAGCTTTCTTT. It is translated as CASSLTGMNTEAFF.

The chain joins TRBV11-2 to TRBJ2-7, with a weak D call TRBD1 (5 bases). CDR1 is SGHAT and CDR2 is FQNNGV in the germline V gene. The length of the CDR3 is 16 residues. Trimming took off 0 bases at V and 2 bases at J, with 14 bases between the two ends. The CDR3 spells CASSLDYGRATYEQYF. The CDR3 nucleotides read TGTGCCAGCAGCTTAGATTATGGCAGGGCAACCTACGAGCAGTACTTC.

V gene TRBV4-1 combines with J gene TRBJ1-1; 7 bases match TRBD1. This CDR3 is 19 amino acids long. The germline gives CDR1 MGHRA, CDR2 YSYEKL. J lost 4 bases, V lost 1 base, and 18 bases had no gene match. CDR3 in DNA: TGCGCCAGCAGCCAAGTATCGGGCAGGGTGGCCTCAGGGGGCACTGAAGCTTTCTTT. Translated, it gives CASSQVSGRVASGGTEAFF.

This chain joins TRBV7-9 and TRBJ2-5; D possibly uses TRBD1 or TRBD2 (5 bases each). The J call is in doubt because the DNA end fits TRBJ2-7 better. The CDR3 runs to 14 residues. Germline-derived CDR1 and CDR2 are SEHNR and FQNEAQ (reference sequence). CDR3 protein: CASSHGTAVYEQYF. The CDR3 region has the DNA TGTGCCAGCAGCCACGGGACCGCCGTCTACGAGCAGTACTTC.

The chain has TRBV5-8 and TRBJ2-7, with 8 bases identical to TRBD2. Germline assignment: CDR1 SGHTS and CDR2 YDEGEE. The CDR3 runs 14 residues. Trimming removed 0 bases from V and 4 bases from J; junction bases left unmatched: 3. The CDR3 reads CASSLGSGKYEQYF. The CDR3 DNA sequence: TGTGCCAGCAGCTTGGGTAGCGGGAAATACGAGCAGTACTTC.

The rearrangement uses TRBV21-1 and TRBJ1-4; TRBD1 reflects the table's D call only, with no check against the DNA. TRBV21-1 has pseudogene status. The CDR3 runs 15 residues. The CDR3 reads CASSTGAGGAEKLFF. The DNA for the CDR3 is TGTGCCAGCAGCACCGGGGCAGGGGGCGCGGAAAAACTGTTTTTT.